This T cell receptor (beta chain) was profiled in a study of blood T cell repertoires in COVID-19. Study summary: Some COVID-19 samples were acute and others convalescent; all came from the United States, Italy and Spain. From T cells, B-cell-depleted T cells, or PBMCs came the material, which was cDNA or gDNA.

This clone was recorded only once. Original processing notes: By means of reference gene primer amplification, nucleated cell counts were estimated. Generated by immunoSEQ multiplex PCR, the TCRdb table keeps only in-frame clones and is missing some. That table furnishes V, J and clone size, whereas the DNA furnished D and trimming. This sample has 240,000 or so clones, with around 86% found just once. Trimming pared 0 bases from V and 0 bases from J, leaving 10 bases between. Germline V gene lookup returns CDR1 SGDLS and CDR2 YYNGEE. This CDR3 contains 16 residues. The sequencing input was peripheral blood. This chain connects TRBV9 to TRBJ1-3; D may be TRBD1 (6 bases). This sequence originates from a man aged 30-40 years who had recovered from COVID-19. Here the CDR3 DNA reads TGTGCCAGCAGCGTAGTGGGACAATCCTCTGGAAACACCATATATTTT. Amino acids: CASSVVGQSSGNTIYF.